The 26 T cell receptor beta chains in this list originate from one sample, sequenced in a study of CD4 T cells in relation to SARS-CoV-2 and coronaviruses. Repertoires were generated with immunoSEQ multiplex PCR, while TCRdb's copy carries only in-frame clones and drops some. The sample shows 38,000 or so clones, roughly 83% of them seen only once. The antigens of these receptors remain unknown. Sequencing used naive CD4+ T cells from PBMCs, cultured in vitro. Subset specified: naive CD4+ T cells isolated by negative enrichment. The receptors stem from an adult with COVID-19.

The chain carries TRBV30 and TRBJ2-7; 12 positions agree with TRBD1. CDR1 and CDR2 from the germline V gene are GTSNPN and SVGIG (reference sequence). Trimming cost V 3 bases and J 7 bases; bases outside gene matches: 7. The length of the CDR3 is 14 residues. CDR3 DNA sequence: TGTGCCTGGAGCAGGGACAGGGGGCGAGGAGAGCAGTACTTC. Translation: CAWSRDRGRGEQYF.

V and J are TRBV7-9 and TRBJ1-1; D is ambiguous. Germline V gene sequence: CDR1 SEHNR, CDR2 FQNEAQ (reference sequence). CDR3 length equals 14 residues. The ends were cut back, 3 bases at V and 0 bases at J, with 8 bases in the middle. CDR3 loop: CASSFLGVNTEAFF. The CDR3 region has the DNA TGTGCCAGCAGCTTTCTGGGTGTGAACACTGAAGCTTTCTTT.

The CDR3 spells CASSPAAGQGYYEQYF. The CDR3 DNA reads as TGTGCCAGCAGCCCCGCAGCGGGACAGGGGTATTACGAGCAGTACTTC. The genes are TRBV9 and TRBJ2-7, with TRBD1 identical over 10 bases. CDR1 and CDR2 (germline): SGDLS, YYNGEE. The J segment lost 4 bases and the V segment lost 4 bases, leaving 11 bases of the junction unmatched. This CDR3 contains 16 residues.

This clone was picked up a small number of times. The chain combines TRBV18 with TRBJ2-2, with 9 bases identical to TRBD1. Germline V CDR1 and CDR2: KGHSH, LQKENI. Losses at the gene ends were 3 bases for V and 0 bases for J; bases not matched to a gene: 5. CDR3 length equals 17 residues. The DNA of the CDR3 is TGTGCCAGCTCACCCAAGGGACAGGGAACGAACACCGGGGAGCTGTTTTTT. It translates to CASSPKGQGTNTGELFF.

J is TRBJ1-5 and V is TRBV21-1; whether TRBD1, the table's D call, matches the DNA was not checked. TRBV21-1 is shown as a pseudogene. The CDR3 is 19 amino acids. In DNA, the CDR3 is TGTGCCAGCAGCTCCCAAAGGGACAGGGGGCTGTTAGGCAATCAGCCCCAGCATTTT. Translation: CASSSQRDRGLLGNQPQHF.

The chain has TRBV5-4 and TRBJ1-4; D not certain. Germline V gives CDR1 SGHNT, CDR2 YYREEE (reference sequence). V shed 1 base and J shed 0 bases, with 4 bases lying between them. This CDR3 region has 14 residues. The CDR3 region is CASSLRSTNEKLFF. The DNA for the CDR3 is TGTGCCAGCAGCTTGCGATCAACTAATGAAAAACTGTTTTTT.

Relative to its sample, this clone is large. The chain combines TRBV5-4 with TRBJ2-7; TRBD2 matches 11 bases. CDR3 length: 14 amino acids. V shed 4 bases, J shed 5 bases, and the junction held 5 bases outside the gene matches. The germline V gene has CDR1 SGHNT and CDR2 YYREEE (reference sequence). The DNA of the CDR3 is TGTGCCAGCAGCGATAGCGGGAGGGACAACGAGCAGTACTTC. The encoded protein is CASSDSGRDNEQYF. The full variable domain, with the rest looked up from reference TRBV5-4 and TRBJ2-7, is ETGVTQSPTHLIKTRGQQVTLRCSSQSGHNTVSWYQQALGQGPQFIFQYYREEENGRGNFPPRFSGLQFPNYSSELNVNALELDDSALYLCASSDSGRDNEQYFGPGTRLTVT.

The chain uses TRBV24-1 and TRBJ2-3; 14 bases are a match to TRBD2. The CDR3 has 16 residues. Per the germline V gene, CDR1 is KGHDR and CDR2 is SFDVKD. Trimming at V came to 4 bases and at J to 7 bases, leaving 6 bases not matched to a gene. CDR3 in amino acids: CATSDPTSGRVNTQYF. As DNA, the CDR3 is TGTGCCACCAGTGACCCGACTAGCGGGAGGGTCAATACGCAGTATTTT.

The V call is TRBV5-6, the J call TRBJ2-1, with 11 bases that match TRBD2. The CDR3 runs 13 residues. With V trimmed by 9 bases and J by 4 bases, 3 bases remained unmatched. CDR1 is SGHDT and CDR2 is YYEEEE in the germline V gene. CDR3 protein: CATGTSGYNEQFF. CDR3 nucleotides: TGTGCCACCGGGACTAGCGGATACAATGAGCAGTTCTTC.

J is TRBJ2-1 and V is TRBV9; D perhaps matches TRBD2 (5 bases). The germline gives CDR1 SGDLS, CDR2 YYNGEE. V shed 0 bases and J shed 8 bases, with 18 bases lying between them. The CDR3 is 16 residues long. The CDR3 spells CASSVDASITQDEQFF. The CDR3 region has the DNA TGTGCCAGCAGCGTAGACGCTAGCATCACTCAGGATGAGCAGTTCTTC.

In its sample, this clone was seen once. This chain connects TRBV18 to TRBJ1-4, with 8 positions matching TRBD1. Looked up from germline, CDR1 is KGHSH and CDR2 is LQKENI. V shed 3 bases and J 7 bases; nucleotides not matched to a gene: 4. The CDR3 totals 14 residues. The chain's CDR3 is CASSPDRGSEKLFF. The CDR3 coding sequence is TGTGCCAGCTCACCCGACAGGGGTAGTGAAAAACTGTTTTTT.

The rearrangement uses TRBV6-5 and TRBJ1-1; D uncertain. Trimming shortened V by 5 bases and J by 3 bases, and 10 bases separated the two germline ends. Germline V gene data show CDR1 as MNHEY and CDR2 as SVGAGI. The CDR3 has 13 residues. CDR3 sequence reads: CASSRLRDTEAFF. The CDR3, as DNA: TGTGCCAGCAGTCGTCTACGGGACACTGAAGCTTTCTTT.

CDR3 in amino acids: CASSFRAQETQYF. In DNA form, the CDR3 reads TGTGCCAGCAGCTTCCGGGCGCAAGAGACCCAGTACTTC. The chain is built from TRBV7-2 and TRBJ2-5; no definite D call. The CDR3 spans 13 residues. V lost 3 bases, J lost 2 bases, and 7 bases lay in between. Germline loops: CDR1 SGHTA, CDR2 FQGNSA.

J is TRBJ2-5 and V is TRBV5-1, with a tentative D call TRBD2 (6 bases). V was pared by 5 bases and J by 6 bases, with 14 bases between. The length of the CDR3 is 13 residues. CDR1 and CDR2 from the germline V gene are SGHRS and YFSETQ. In DNA form, the CDR3 reads TGCGCCAGCAGTTCGGCAGCGGGTCAGACCCAGTACTTC. This encodes CASSSAAGQTQYF.

J is TRBJ2-2 and V is TRBV6-5, with D unresolved. The CDR3 has 12 residues. Germline lookup yields CDR1 MNHEY and CDR2 SVGAGI. Between the trimmed V and J ends, which lost 11 bases and 3 bases, there was a span of 10 bases. CDR3 sequence reads: CAVRVYTGELFF. CDR3 coding DNA: TGTGCCGTTCGAGTGTACACCGGGGAGCTGTTTTTT.

The rearrangement uses TRBV12-3 or TRBV12-4 and TRBJ2-2; 9 bases are a match to TRBD2. Trimming cost V 6 bases and J 6 bases; bases outside gene matches: 2. This CDR3 is built from 13 residues. CDR3 sequence: CASSRGRAGELFF. The CDR3 DNA reads as TGTGCCAGCAGCCGCGGGAGGGCCGGGGAGCTGTTTTTT.

This clone was counted a single time. This chain uses TRBV6-5 with TRBJ2-7; D remains ambiguous. CDR1 MNHEY and CDR2 SVGAGI come from the germline V gene. Trimming left V 6 bases short and J 2 bases short, with 11 bases between. The CDR3 sequence is 13 residues long. The CDR3 nucleotides read TGTGCCAGCAGACCACTGGGGACCTACGAGCAGTACTTC. This gives the protein CASRPLGTYEQYF.

This chain uses TRBV27 with TRBJ2-3; 7 bases line up with TRBD2. CDR1 and CDR2 from the germline V gene are MNHEY and SMNVEV (reference sequence). The CDR3 runs 12 residues. The V and J ends lost 4 bases and 8 bases, in that order; junction bases with no gene match: 3. In nucleotides, the CDR3 is TGTGCCAGCAGTTCTCCGGGAGGTACGCAGTATTTT. As protein: CASSSPGGTQYF.

This chain uses TRBV2 with TRBJ1-5; possible D gene TRBD1, 6 bases. The germline V gene encodes CDR1 SNHLY and CDR2 FYNNEI. The CDR3 has 13 amino acids. V was cut by 7 bases and J by 4 bases, with 11 bases left in between. Here the CDR3 DNA reads TGTGCCAGCATGGGGGGCGGAAATCAGCCCCAGCATTTT. It codes for CASMGGGNQPQHF.

The V and J genes are TRBV25-1 and TRBJ2-5; D is uncertain. V lost 1 base to trimming and J lost 1 base, with 7 bases between them. Looked up from germline, CDR1 is MGHDK and CDR2 is SYGVNS. The CDR3 has 14 residues. The CDR3 here is CASSESTAQETQYF. The CDR3 DNA reads TGTGCCAGCAGTGAATCCACCGCCCAAGAGACCCAGTACTTC. Variable domain in full (rest from reference TRBV25-1 and TRBJ2-5): EADIYQTPRYLVIGTGKKITLECSQTMGHDKMYWYQQDPGMELHLIHYSYGVNSTEKGDLSSESTVSRIRTEHFPLTLESARPSHTSQYLCASSESTAQETQYFGPGTRLLVL.

V and J are TRBV27 and TRBJ2-3, with unresolved D. The V and J ends lost 5 bases and 1 base respectively, with 7 bases between them. The CDR3 consists of 13 residues. CDR1 is MNHEY, CDR2 SMNVEV, per germline (reference sequence). CDR3 nucleotide sequence: TGTGCCAGCAGTCCCTCCGGCACAGATACGCAGTATTTT. It yields the protein CASSPSGTDTQYF.

J is TRBJ2-7 and V is TRBV6-2 or TRBV6-3, with 9 bases identical to TRBD1. V lost 5 bases to trimming and J lost 4 bases; unmatched junction nucleotides: 12. CDR1 MNHEY and CDR2 SVGEGT come from the germline V gene. There are 16 residues in the CDR3. Here the CDR3 DNA reads TGTGCCAGCAGTCTCACGCCCGGGACAGGGTGGTACGAGCAGTACTTC. It is translated as CASSLTPGTGWYEQYF.

The chain links TRBV7-8 to TRBJ2-7; 8 nucleotides agree with TRBD2. The CDR3 covers 16 residues. The germline V gene has CDR1 SGHVS and CDR2 FQNEAQ. The ends lost 5 bases at V and 3 bases at J; junction bases unmatched: 12. Here the CDR3 reads CASSRREGRYFYEQYF. The CDR3 coding sequence is TGTGCCAGCAGCAGACGGGAGGGAAGATACTTCTACGAGCAGTACTTC.

The CDR3 reads CASSQAQPGGDEQFF. CDR3 coding DNA: TGCGCCAGCAGCCAAGCCCAGCCGGGGGGCGATGAGCAGTTCTTC. The chain employs TRBV4-3 and TRBJ2-1; the D gene is possibly TRBD2 (7 bases). This CDR3 is 15 amino acids long. Germline CDR1 and CDR2: LGHNA and YSLEER. Trimming left V 1 base short and J 8 bases short, with 15 bases between.

The chain couples TRBV14 to TRBJ1-4; 11 nucleotides match TRBD1. Looked up from germline, CDR1 is SGHDN and CDR2 is FVKESK. V dropped 2 bases and J dropped 11; count of bases not matched to a gene: 13. The CDR3 has 17 amino acids. The CDR3 loop reads CASSQPKTGTGGRKLFF. The CDR3 DNA reads as TGTGCCAGCAGCCAACCTAAAACCGGGACAGGGGGAAGGAAACTGTTTTTT.

The genes are TRBV7-9 and TRBJ2-5, with D unresolved. Between the trimmed V and J ends, which lost 3 bases and 3 bases, there was a span of 8 bases. This CDR3 spans 13 amino acids. Germline loops: CDR1 SEHNR, CDR2 FQNEAQ (reference sequence). In DNA form, the CDR3 reads TGTGCCAGCAGCTTCTGGCCGAAAGAGACCCAGTACTTC. It translates to CASSFWPKETQYF.